The T cell receptor beta chain described here comes from a study of blood T cell repertoires in COVID-19. Overall study: Acute and convalescent COVID-19 samples came from the United States, Italy and Spain. From T cells, B-cell-depleted T cells, or PBMCs came the material, which was cDNA or gDNA.

Study processing details: Counts of nucleated cells, estimated from reference gene primer amplification, were obtained. TCRdb's copy holds only in-frame clones and misses some; the assay was immunoSEQ multiplex PCR. V, J and clone size are taken as reported in that table, and D and trimming were inferred from the DNA itself. The sample holds some 89,000 clones, 82% seen once. The sample comprised peripheral blood. The clonotype originates from an elderly woman with acute or convalescent COVID-19.

The CDR3 reads CASSLALSGTGLNTEAFF. The CDR3 nucleotides are TGTGCCAGCAGCTTAGCGCTCTCGGGGACAGGGCTGAACACTGAAGCTTTCTTT. This chain joins TRBV7-9 and TRBJ1-1; 9 nucleotides line up with TRBD1. Trimming cost V 0 bases and J 0 bases; bases outside gene matches: 8. CDR1 and CDR2 (germline): SEHNR, FQNEAQ (reference sequence). The CDR3 has 18 amino acids.